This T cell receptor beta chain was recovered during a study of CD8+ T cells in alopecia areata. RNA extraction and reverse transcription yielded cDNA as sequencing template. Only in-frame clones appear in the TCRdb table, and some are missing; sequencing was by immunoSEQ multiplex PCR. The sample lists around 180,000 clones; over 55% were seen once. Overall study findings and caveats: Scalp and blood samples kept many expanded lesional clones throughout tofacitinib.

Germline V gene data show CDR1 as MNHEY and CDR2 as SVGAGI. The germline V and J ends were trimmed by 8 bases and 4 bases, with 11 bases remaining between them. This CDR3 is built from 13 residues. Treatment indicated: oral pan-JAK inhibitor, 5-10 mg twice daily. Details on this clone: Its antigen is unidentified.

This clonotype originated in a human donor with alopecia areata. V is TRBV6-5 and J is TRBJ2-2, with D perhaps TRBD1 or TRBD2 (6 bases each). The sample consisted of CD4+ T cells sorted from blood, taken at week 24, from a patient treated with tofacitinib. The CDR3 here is CASGGGPTGELFF. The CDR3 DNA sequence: TGTGCCAGCGGTGGGGGGCCCACCGGGGAGCTGTTTTTT.